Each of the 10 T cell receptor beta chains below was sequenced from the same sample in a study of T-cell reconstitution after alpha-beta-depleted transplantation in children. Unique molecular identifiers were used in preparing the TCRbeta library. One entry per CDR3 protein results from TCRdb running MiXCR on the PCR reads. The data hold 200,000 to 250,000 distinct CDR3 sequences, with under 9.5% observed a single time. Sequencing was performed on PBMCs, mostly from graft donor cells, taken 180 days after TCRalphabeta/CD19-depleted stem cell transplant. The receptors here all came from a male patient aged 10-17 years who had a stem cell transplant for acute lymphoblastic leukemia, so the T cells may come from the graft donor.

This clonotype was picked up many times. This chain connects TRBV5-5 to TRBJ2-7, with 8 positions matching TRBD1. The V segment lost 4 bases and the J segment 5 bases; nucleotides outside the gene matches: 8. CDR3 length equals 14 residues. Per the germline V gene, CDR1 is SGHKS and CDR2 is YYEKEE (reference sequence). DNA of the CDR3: TGTGCCAGCAGCGGTAGACAGGGGAGGCACGAGCAGTACTTC. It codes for CASSGRQGRHEQYF.

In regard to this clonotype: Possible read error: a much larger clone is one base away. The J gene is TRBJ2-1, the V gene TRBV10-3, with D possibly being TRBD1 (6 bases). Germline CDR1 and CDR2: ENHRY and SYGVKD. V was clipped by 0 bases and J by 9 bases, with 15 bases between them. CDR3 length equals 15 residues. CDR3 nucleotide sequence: TGTGCCATCAGTGAGTCCAGGACAGCGAAGAGTGAGCAGTTCTTC. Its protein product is CAISESRTAKSEQFF.

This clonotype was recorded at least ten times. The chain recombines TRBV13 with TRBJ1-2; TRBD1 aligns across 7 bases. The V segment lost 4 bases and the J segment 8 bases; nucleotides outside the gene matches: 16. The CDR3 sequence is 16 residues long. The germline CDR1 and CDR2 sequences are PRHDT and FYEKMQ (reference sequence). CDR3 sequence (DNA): TGTGCCAGCAGCTCTTCCGGGACAGCCAAGGGGGAAGGCTACACCTTC. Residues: CASSSSGTAKGEGYTF.

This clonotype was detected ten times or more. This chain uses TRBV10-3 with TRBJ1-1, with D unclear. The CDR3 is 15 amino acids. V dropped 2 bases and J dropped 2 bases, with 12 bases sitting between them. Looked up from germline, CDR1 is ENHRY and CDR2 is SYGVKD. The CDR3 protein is CAISEGRLPNTEAFF. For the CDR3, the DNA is TGTGCCATCAGTGAGGGGAGGCTTCCTAACACTGAAGCTTTCTTT.

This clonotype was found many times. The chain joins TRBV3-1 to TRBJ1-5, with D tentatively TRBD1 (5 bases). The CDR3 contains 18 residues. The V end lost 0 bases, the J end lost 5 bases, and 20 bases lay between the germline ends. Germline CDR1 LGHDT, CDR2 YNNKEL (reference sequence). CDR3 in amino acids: CASSQDSVRQGTDQPQHF. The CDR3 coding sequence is TGTGCCAGCAGCCAAGATAGCGTCCGGCAGGGTACGGATCAGCCCCAGCATTTT.

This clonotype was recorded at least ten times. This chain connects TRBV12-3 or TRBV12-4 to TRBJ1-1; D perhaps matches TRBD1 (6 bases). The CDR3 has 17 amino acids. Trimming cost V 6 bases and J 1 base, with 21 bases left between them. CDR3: CASRNTGFFASNTEAFF. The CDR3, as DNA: TGTGCCAGCAGGAACACAGGGTTTTTCGCCTCGAACACTGAAGCTTTCTTT.

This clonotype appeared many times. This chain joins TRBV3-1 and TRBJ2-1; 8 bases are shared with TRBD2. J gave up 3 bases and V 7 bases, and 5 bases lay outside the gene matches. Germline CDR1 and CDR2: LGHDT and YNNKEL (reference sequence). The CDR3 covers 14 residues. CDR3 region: CASNREGGYNEQFF. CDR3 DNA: TGTGCCAGCAACCGGGAGGGTGGCTACAATGAGCAGTTCTTC.

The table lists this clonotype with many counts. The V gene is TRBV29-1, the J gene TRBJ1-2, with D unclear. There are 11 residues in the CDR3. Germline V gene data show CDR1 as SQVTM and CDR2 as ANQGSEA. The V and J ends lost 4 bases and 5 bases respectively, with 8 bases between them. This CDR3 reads CSVGDSYGYTF. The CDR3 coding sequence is TGCAGCGTTGGCGATTCTTATGGCTACACCTTC. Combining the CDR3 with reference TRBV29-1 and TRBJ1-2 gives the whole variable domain SAVISQKPSRDICQRGTSLTIQCQVDSQVTMMFWYRQQPGQSLTLIATANQGSEATYESGFVIDKFPISRPNLTFSTLTVSNMSPEDSSIYLCSVGDSYGYTFGSGTRLTVV.

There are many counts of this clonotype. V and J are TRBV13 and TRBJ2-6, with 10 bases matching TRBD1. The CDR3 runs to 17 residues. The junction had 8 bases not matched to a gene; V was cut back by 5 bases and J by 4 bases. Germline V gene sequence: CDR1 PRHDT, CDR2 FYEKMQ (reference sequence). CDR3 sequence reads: CASSLETGGAGANVLTF. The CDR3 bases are TGTGCCAGCAGCCTCGAGACAGGGGGCGCGGGGGCCAACGTCCTGACTTTC.

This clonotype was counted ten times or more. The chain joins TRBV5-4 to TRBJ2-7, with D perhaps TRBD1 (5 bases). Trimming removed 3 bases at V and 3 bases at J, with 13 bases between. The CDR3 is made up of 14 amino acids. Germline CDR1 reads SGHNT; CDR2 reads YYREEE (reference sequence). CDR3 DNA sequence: TGTGCCAGCAGCTCGCCCCCCAGGGTCTACGAGCAGTACTTC. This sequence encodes CASSSPPRVYEQYF.